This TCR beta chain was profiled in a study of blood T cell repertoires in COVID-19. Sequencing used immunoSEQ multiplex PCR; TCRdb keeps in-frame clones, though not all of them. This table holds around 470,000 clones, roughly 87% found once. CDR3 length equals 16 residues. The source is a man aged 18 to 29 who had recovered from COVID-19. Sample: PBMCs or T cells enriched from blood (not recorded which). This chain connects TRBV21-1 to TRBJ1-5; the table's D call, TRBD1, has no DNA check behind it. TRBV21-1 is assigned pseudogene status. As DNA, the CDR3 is TGTGCCAGCAGCAAACAGGGGAAGTTGGGCAATCAGCCCCAGCATTTT. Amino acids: CASSKQGKLGNQPQHF.